Listed here are 22 T cell receptor beta chains from one sample, sequenced in a study of cytomegalovirus exposure and HLA in healthy donors. The PCR was carried out with 60 Vbeta primers and 13 Jbeta primers. The method was immunoSEQ multiplex PCR; TCRdb's version includes in-frame clones alone and lacks a portion of them. The sample includes around 170,000 clones, approximately 88% seen only once; the top ten take about 2.6%. Sequences were obtained from PBMCs. The receptor set was obtained from a woman between 50 and 59 years old in good health and CMV-seropositive.

This sequence joins TRBV29-1 and TRBJ2-2; no clear D. CDR3 length: 12 amino acids. Germline CDR1 SQVTM, CDR2 ANQGSEA. Trimming took 4 bases from V and 3 from J, leaving 6 bases between them. CDR3 residues: CSVAGHTGELFF. The CDR3 DNA is TGCAGCGTTGCCGGTCACACCGGGGAGCTGTTTTTT.

This chain links TRBV9 with TRBJ2-1; 9 bases match TRBD2. Germline lookup yields CDR1 SGDLS and CDR2 YYNGEE. The CDR3 is 16 residues long. Trimming took 1 base from V and 2 from J; bases not matched to a gene: 4. The CDR3 DNA follows: TGTGCCAGCAGCGTAAGTGTAGCGGGGGCCTACAATGAGCAGTTCTTC. Translation: CASSVSVAGAYNEQFF.

The gene calls are TRBV10-3 and TRBJ2-2; TRBD2 is a possible D gene (5 bases). Trimming removed 7 bases at V and 0 bases at J, with 9 bases between. Germline lookup yields CDR1 ENHRY and CDR2 SYGVKD. This CDR3 has 14 residues. Here the CDR3 reads CAIKEAPNTGELFF. The CDR3 DNA follows: TGTGCCATCAAGGAGGCCCCGAACACCGGGGAGCTGTTTTTT.

Concerning this clone: The sample carries other DNA sequences with the same CDR3. The chain uses TRBV6-1 and TRBJ1-5; D may be TRBD1 (6 bases). From germline, CDR1 is MNHNS and CDR2 SASEGT. This CDR3 comprises 14 residues. Trimming pared 3 bases from V and 2 bases from J, leaving 8 bases between. CDR3 in DNA: TGTGCCAGCAGTGACAACAGGGGCAATCAGCCCCAGCATTTT. As protein: CASSDNRGNQPQHF.

This clone was seen a handful of times. The rearrangement links TRBV6-5 to TRBJ1-6, with D possibly being TRBD1 (5 bases). The germline V and J ends were trimmed by 2 bases and 8 bases, with 10 bases remaining between them. Germline V gives CDR1 MNHEY, CDR2 SVGAGI. This CDR3 spans 14 amino acids. The CDR3 region is CASSYRGSDSPLHF. The CDR3 DNA sequence: TGTGCCAGCAGTTACAGGGGCTCGGATTCACCCCTCCACTTT.

The V call is TRBV7-2, the J call TRBJ2-7, with 11 bases matching TRBD2. This CDR3 comprises 16 residues. Unmatched junction bases numbered 6, after V lost 4 bases and J lost 1 base. Germline values: CDR1 SGHTA, CDR2 FQGNSA. The CDR3 DNA sequence: TGTGCCAGCAGCTCGGGGCTAGCGGGGGGATCCTACGAGCAGTACTTC. Protein sequence: CASSSGLAGGSYEQYF.

The V gene is TRBV25-1, the J gene TRBJ2-7; 8 bases line up with TRBD2. The junction had 10 bases not matched to a gene; V was cut back by 5 bases and J by 4 bases. This CDR3 is 15 amino acids long. Germline CDR1 MGHDK, CDR2 SYGVNS. The CDR3 loop is CASSHSGTRRYEQYF. CDR3 nucleotides: TGTGCCAGCAGTCACTCCGGGACTAGAAGATACGAGCAGTACTTC.

This chain links TRBV9 with TRBJ2-1, with D maybe TRBD2 (6 bases). Looked up from germline, CDR1 is SGDLS and CDR2 is YYNGEE. V was pared by 3 bases and J by 0 bases, with 16 bases between. The CDR3 covers 17 residues. As DNA, the CDR3 is TGTGCCAGCAGCGATGGGGGAGGCCGAAGCTCCTACAATGAGCAGTTCTTC. This gives the protein CASSDGGGRSSYNEQFF.

This rearrangement joins TRBV9 to TRBJ2-5, with D possibly matching TRBD1 (5 bases). Germline CDR1 is SGDLS and CDR2 is YYNGEE. The V gene lost 0 bases and the J gene lost 4 bases, with 10 bases spanning the gap. The CDR3 contains 14 residues. CDR3 sequence (DNA): TGTGCCAGCAGCGTAGAAGGGGTCTCAGAGACCCAGTACTTC. This sequence encodes CASSVEGVSETQYF. The variable domain in full, with the rest retrieved from reference TRBV9 and TRBJ2-5, is DSGVTQTPKHLITATGQRVTLRCSPRSGDLSVYWYQQSLDQGLQFLIQYYNGEERAKGNILERFSAQQFPDLHSELNLSSLELGDSALYFCASSVEGVSETQYFGPGTRLLVL.

In DNA form, the CDR3 reads TGTGCCAGCAGCGCCGGGACAGTCAGTCAGCCCCAGCATTTT. Translating gives CASSAGTVSQPQHF. The chain uses TRBV5-8 and TRBJ1-5; 7 bases are shared with TRBD1. The V gene end was trimmed by 4 bases and the J gene end by 6 bases; junction bases not matched to a gene: 7. This CDR3 comprises 14 residues. The germline gives CDR1 SGHTS, CDR2 YDEGEE. The entire variable domain, with the rest obtained from reference TRBV5-8 and TRBJ1-5, is as follows: EAGVTQSPTHLIKTRGQQATLRCSPISGHTSVYWYQQALGLGLQFLLWYDEGEERNRGNFPPRFSGRQFPNYSSELNVNALELEDSALYLCASSAGTVSQPQHFGDGTRLSIL.

This sequence joins TRBV2 and TRBJ2-2, with 8 bases lining up with TRBD1. Germline assignment: CDR1 SNHLY and CDR2 FYNNEI. The CDR3 runs 15 residues. The V gene end was trimmed by 6 bases and the J gene end by 1 base; junction bases not matched to a gene: 4. The CDR3 nucleotides read TGTGCCAGCAGAACCGGGACAGGGAACACCGGGGAGCTGTTTTTT. It is translated as CASRTGTGNTGELFF.

The chain couples TRBV5-4 to TRBJ2-4; 7 bases map to TRBD2. The CDR3 contains 15 residues. Germline V lookup: CDR1 SGHNT, CDR2 YYREEE (reference sequence). V dropped 0 bases and J dropped 8; count of bases not matched to a gene: 8. The CDR3 DNA follows: TGTGCCAGCAGCTTGGTTGGCTACGCGGGAGACATTCAGTACTTC. This codes for CASSLVGYAGDIQYF.

A note on this clone: The junction departs from germline at one end; a sequencing error may be responsible. The V and J genes are TRBV5-5 and TRBJ2-1, with TRBD2 identical over 8 bases. Germline V gene data show CDR1 as SGHKS and CDR2 as YYEKEE (reference sequence). The CDR3 spans 16 residues. CDR3 sequence: CASNLGRGALYNEQFF. The CDR3 bases are TGTGCCAGCAACTTGGGGCGGGGGGCACTATACAATGAGCAGTTCTTC.

The chain has TRBV12-5 and TRBJ1-2; 9 bases map to TRBD1. After removal of 3 bases from V and 1 base from J, the junction contained 3 bases not matched to a gene. The CDR3 covers 15 residues. The germline V gene encodes CDR1 LGHNT and CDR2 FRNRAP. Written as DNA, the CDR3 is TGTGCTAGTGGTTTCGGGACAGGGATTAACTATGGCTACACCTTC. This translates into CASGFGTGINYGYTF.

The gene calls are TRBV10-3 and TRBJ1-3; D possibly corresponds to TRBD1 (5 bases). Germline CDR1 reads ENHRY; CDR2 reads SYGVKD. V lost 8 bases to trimming and J lost 4 bases, with 15 bases between them. This CDR3 region has 14 residues. Here the CDR3 reads CAIHAPGEGNTIYF. Here the CDR3 DNA reads TGTGCCATCCACGCCCCGGGGGAAGGAAACACCATATATTTT.

V usage is TRBV5-8 and J usage is TRBJ2-5; 10 bases are a match to TRBD2. Germline V gives CDR1 SGHTS, CDR2 YDEGEE. The ends lost 4 bases at V and 5 bases at J; junction bases unmatched: 11. This CDR3 spans 16 amino acids. The CDR3 DNA follows: TGTGCCAGCAGCAAGAAGTCTAGCGGGGGTTATGAGACCCAGTACTTC. This encodes CASSKKSSGGYETQYF. Full variable domain (rest looked up from reference TRBV5-8 and TRBJ2-5): EAGVTQSPTHLIKTRGQQATLRCSPISGHTSVYWYQQALGLGLQFLLWYDEGEERNRGNFPPRFSGRQFPNYSSELNVNALELEDSALYLCASSKKSSGGYETQYFGPGTRLLVL.

The chain uses TRBV9 and TRBJ1-2; 12 positions agree with TRBD1. CDR1 SGDLS and CDR2 YYNGEE come from the germline V gene. This CDR3 has 18 residues. V was clipped by 4 bases and J by 4 bases; unmatched bases: 14. The chain's CDR3 is CASSPYYRDRGPSYGYTF. CDR3 sequence (DNA): TGTGCCAGCAGCCCTTACTACCGGGACAGGGGGCCGAGCTATGGCTACACCTTC.

The rearrangement joins TRBV7-3 to TRBJ2-2; 9 nucleotides line up with TRBD1. CDR3 length equals 17 residues. Looked up from germline, CDR1 is SGHTA and CDR2 is FQGTGA. V trimming: 4 bases; J trimming: 4 bases; junction bases outside the gene matches: 10. The CDR3: CASSSTGGKQGTGELFF. The CDR3 DNA sequence: TGTGCCAGCAGCTCTACAGGGGGCAAACAGGGCACCGGGGAGCTGTTTTTT. Supplemented by reference TRBV7-3 and TRBJ2-2, the full variable domain reads GAGVSQTPSNKVTEKGKYVELRCDPISGHTALYWYRQSLGQGPEFLIYFQGTGAADDSGLPNDRFFAVRPEGSVSTLKIQRTERGDSAVYLCASSSTGGKQGTGELFFGEGSRLTVL.

The J gene is TRBJ2-5, the V gene TRBV9, with 8 bases lining up with TRBD2. Germline assignment: CDR1 SGDLS and CDR2 YYNGEE. The V gene end was trimmed by 0 bases and the J gene end by 1 base; junction bases not matched to a gene: 5. The length of the CDR3 is 16 residues. CDR3 protein: CASSVDGGVGQETQYF. The CDR3 DNA is TGTGCCAGCAGCGTAGACGGGGGGGTGGGCCAAGAGACCCAGTACTTC.

This clone was counted a few times. V gene TRBV7-9 combines with J gene TRBJ1-2; unclear D gene. V lost 2 bases and J lost 4, with 8 bases in between. The CDR3 extends over 13 amino acids. Per germline, CDR1 SEHNR and CDR2 FQNEAQ (reference sequence). The CDR3 nucleotides read TGTGCCAGCAGCTTATCAGGTGGCTATGGCTACACCTTC. This translates into CASSLSGGYGYTF.

On this clone itself: An end of the junction differs from the germline gene, which may be a read error. This CDR3 is also generated by other DNA sequences in the sample. V and J are TRBV10-3 and TRBJ1-4; no reliable D call. The CDR3 spans 14 residues. The germline V gene encodes CDR1 ENHRY and CDR2 SYGVKD. The DNA of the CDR3 is TGCGCCATCAGTGAGTCTGGGGAGAATGAAAAACTGTTTTTT. Translating gives CAISESGENEKLFF.

The chain couples TRBV5-1 to TRBJ2-5, with 15 positions matching TRBD2. In germline, CDR1 is SGHRS, CDR2 YFSETQ. Trimming at V came to 4 bases and at J to 5 bases, leaving 6 bases not matched to a gene. The CDR3 has 16 residues. The CDR3 DNA reads TGCGCCAGCAGCGGGGGACTAGCGGGGGGTTCGGAGACCCAGTACTTC. Amino acid sequence: CASSGGLAGGSETQYF.